These 15 T cell receptor beta chains share one sample of origin, sequenced in a study of shared clonotypes between healthy human individuals. Profiling relied on immunoSEQ multiplex PCR, and the TCRdb table lists in-frame clones only, not all of them. The sample records approximately 2,000,000 clones, 85% to 95% being singletons. Sequencing was done on a sample of naive CD4+ T cells from PBMCs. Regarding subset: CD45RA+ positively selected. Receptor source: a man aged 18 to 35 in good health. Some clones in this sample may be carry-over from other donors' samples.

This clone occurred once. The chain combines TRBV30 with TRBJ2-1; the match to TRBD2 covers 12 bases. V was clipped by 5 bases and J by 6 bases; unmatched bases: 8. The CDR3 is made up of 15 amino acids. Per germline, CDR1 GTSNPN and CDR2 SVGIG (reference sequence). The CDR3 DNA reads TGTGCCTGGCTTCGGCGGACTAGCGGGATCAATGAGCAGTTCTTC. Its translation: CAWLRRTSGINEQFF.

With respect to this clone: One end of the junction varies from germline; a read error may be responsible. The rearrangement joins TRBV6-5 to TRBJ2-7, with TRBD2 as a possible D gene (6 bases). Germline V gene sequence: CDR1 MNHEY, CDR2 SVGAGI. The CDR3 consists of 12 residues. This CDR3 reads CASTAGSGVLIF. The CDR3 coding sequence is TGTGCCAGCACCGCCGGATCGGGGGTCCTAATCTTC.

This rearrangement joins TRBV30 to TRBJ1-4, with D unresolved. CDR3 length: 15 residues. Per the germline V gene, CDR1 is GTSNPN and CDR2 is SVGIG (reference sequence). V dropped 0 bases and J dropped 7 bases, with 15 bases sitting between them. Written as DNA, the CDR3 is TGTGCCTGGAGTGTTTCGGAGCCCATTAGTGAAAAACTGTTTTTT. Translation: CAWSVSEPISEKLFF.

The V gene is TRBV27, the J gene TRBJ2-5; TRBD1 might be the D (6 bases). Trimming cost V 6 bases and J 1 base, with 12 bases left between them. Germline values: CDR1 MNHEY, CDR2 SMNVEV (reference sequence). The CDR3 loop spans 14 amino acids. CDR3 protein: CASRVLGGQETQYF. CDR3 DNA sequence: TGTGCCAGCAGAGTTCTAGGGGGCCAAGAGACCCAGTACTTC.

This sequence joins TRBV6-5 and TRBJ2-1, with TRBD2 identical over 11 bases. Germline CDR1 MNHEY, CDR2 SVGAGI. This CDR3 comprises 16 residues. J was trimmed by 4 bases and V by 2 bases; bases with no gene match: 4. CDR3 DNA sequence: TGTGCCAGCAGTTACGGTGGGACTAGCGGTTACAATGAGCAGTTCTTC. Its translation is CASSYGGTSGYNEQFF.

The chain joins TRBV12-5 to TRBJ1-1; no clear D gene. CDR3 size: 15 residues. Per germline, CDR1 LGHNT and CDR2 FRNRAP. Trimming left V 0 bases short and J 4 bases short, with 12 bases between. CDR3 sequence (DNA): TGTGCTAGTGGTTTGGTAAAGTCCAAGACCACTGAAGCTTTCTTT. Translating it yields CASGLVKSKTTEAFF.

This clone was seen only once. Other DNA sequences from this sample encode an identical CDR3 as well. The chain links TRBV18 to TRBJ2-7, with TRBD2 identical over 7 bases. Germline-derived CDR1 and CDR2 are KGHSH and LQKENI. V was clipped by 6 bases and J by 2 bases; unmatched bases: 7. The CDR3 sequence is 14 residues long. DNA for the CDR3: TGTGCCAGCTCCCCAGGACTAGAGGCCTACGAGCAGTACTTC. This encodes CASSPGLEAYEQYF.

The sample holds one count of this clone. The genes are TRBV9 and TRBJ1-2; D unclear. V lost 3 bases and J lost 0, with 12 bases in between. CDR3 length equals 15 residues. The germline gives CDR1 SGDLS, CDR2 YYNGEE. The DNA of the CDR3 is TGTGCCAGCAGCGCCGAGCCCTCAGCTAACTATGGCTACACCTTC. Amino acid sequence: CASSAEPSANYGYTF.

This chain connects TRBV28 to TRBJ2-4; 8 bases agree with TRBD1. V lost 6 bases, J lost 7 bases, and 2 bases stayed unmatched. CDR3 length: 12 residues. Germline V gene lookup returns CDR1 MDHEN and CDR2 SYDVKM. CDR3 sequence reads: CASRRQGNIQYF. The CDR3 DNA is TGTGCCAGCAGGCGACAGGGGAACATTCAGTACTTC.

V usage is TRBV5-1 and J usage is TRBJ1-1; D is undetermined. CDR3 length: 14 amino acids. Deletions cut 3 bases from V and 0 bases from J, with 9 bases between. The germline CDR1 and CDR2 sequences are SGHRS and YFSETQ. CDR3 sequence (DNA): TGCGCCAGCAGCTCCTCAGGAATGAACACTGAAGCTTTCTTT. This sequence encodes CASSSSGMNTEAFF.

The chain carries TRBV28 and TRBJ1-4; D is undetermined. CDR3 length equals 15 residues. V lost 6 bases and J 8 bases, leaving 19 bases between the germline ends. Germline CDR1 and CDR2: MDHEN and SYDVKM. The CDR3 region has the DNA TGTGCCAGCAGACCGGGGTCGGGAGATTTGGAAAAACTGTTTTTT. Encoded protein: CASRPGSGDLEKLFF. The full variable domain, completed using reference TRBV28 and TRBJ1-4, is DVKVTQSSRYLVKRTGEKVFLECVQDMDHENMFWYRQDPGLGLRLIYFSYDVKMKEKGDIPEGYSVSREKKERFSLILESASTNQTSMYLCASRPGSGDLEKLFFGSGTQLSVL.

CDR3 sequence: CASSRPALGDNEQFF. The CDR3 coding sequence is TGTGCCAGCAGCCGTCCGGCTCTGGGTGACAATGAGCAGTTCTTC. This rearrangement joins TRBV2 to TRBJ2-1; D not resolved. Trimming removed 6 bases from V and 5 bases from J, with 17 bases in between. Germline assignment: CDR1 SNHLY and CDR2 FYNNEI. This CDR3 is built from 15 residues.

The rearrangement uses TRBV19 and TRBJ2-7, with 9 bases matching TRBD1. This CDR3 spans 17 amino acids. CDR1 LNHDA and CDR2 SQIVND come from the germline V gene (reference sequence). The J segment lost 3 bases and the V segment lost 5 bases, leaving 14 bases of the junction unmatched. The CDR3 loop reads CASSLRIPGQGNYEQYF. In nucleotides, the CDR3 is TGTGCCAGTAGTTTACGTATCCCGGGACAGGGTAACTACGAGCAGTACTTC.

The gene calls are TRBV7-2 and TRBJ2-1; TRBD2 is a possible D gene (5 bases). Trimming stripped 6 bases from V and 10 bases from J, with 19 bases between. Germline V CDR1 and CDR2: SGHTA, FQGNSA. The CDR3 length is 14 residues. This chain's CDR3 is CASRTNWSPLEQFF. CDR3 DNA: TGTGCCAGCAGGACTAACTGGTCCCCCTTGGAGCAGTTCTTC. The complete variable domain, with remaining parts taken from reference TRBV7-2 and TRBJ2-1, reads GAGVSQSPSNKVTEKGKDVELRCDPISGHTALYWYRQSLGQGLEFLIYFQGNSAPDKSGLPSDRFSAERTGGSVSTLTIQRTQQEDSAVYLCASRTNWSPLEQFFGPGTRLTVL.

The CDR3, as DNA: TGTGCCAGCAGCCAAAGACAGGGTGAAGCTTTCTTT. As protein: CASSQRQGEAFF. The chain links TRBV4-2 to TRBJ1-1; TRBD1 aligns across 7 bases. The CDR3 contains 12 residues. Looked up from germline, CDR1 is LGHNA and CDR2 is YNFKEQ. The V gene end was trimmed by 2 bases and the J gene end by 7 bases; junction bases not matched to a gene: 1.